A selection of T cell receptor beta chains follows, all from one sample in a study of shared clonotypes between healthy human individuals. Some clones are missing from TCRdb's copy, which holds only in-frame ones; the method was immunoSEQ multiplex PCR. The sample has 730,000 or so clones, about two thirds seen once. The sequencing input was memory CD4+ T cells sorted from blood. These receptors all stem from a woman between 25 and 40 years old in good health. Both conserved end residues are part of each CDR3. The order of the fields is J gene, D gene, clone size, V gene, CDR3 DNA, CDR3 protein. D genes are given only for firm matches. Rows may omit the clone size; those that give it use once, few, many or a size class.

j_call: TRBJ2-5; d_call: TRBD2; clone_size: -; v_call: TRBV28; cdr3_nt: TGTGCCAGCAGTCCCCTTGGGAGCGGGGCCCAAGAGACCCAGTACTTC; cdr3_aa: CASSPLGSGAQETQYF
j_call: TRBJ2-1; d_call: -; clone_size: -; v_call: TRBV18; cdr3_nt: TGTGCCAGCTCAACTCAGTACAATGAGCAGTTCTTC; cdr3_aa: CASSTQYNEQFF
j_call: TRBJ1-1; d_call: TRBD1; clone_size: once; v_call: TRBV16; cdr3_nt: TGTGCCAGCAGCACGGGACAGAAGAACACTGAAGCTTTCTTT; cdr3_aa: CASSTGQKNTEAFF
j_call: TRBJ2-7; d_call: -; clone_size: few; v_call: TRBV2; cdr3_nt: TGTGCCAGCAACGCCCACTACGAGCAGTACTTC; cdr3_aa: CASNAHYEQYF
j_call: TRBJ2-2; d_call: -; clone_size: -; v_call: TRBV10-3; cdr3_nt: TGTGCCATCAGTGAGTCCGTTTCGGGGGCCACCGGGGAGCTGTTTTTT; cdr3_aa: CAISESVSGATGELFF
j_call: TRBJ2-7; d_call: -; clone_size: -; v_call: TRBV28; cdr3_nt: TGTGCCAGCAGTTCTGGGGTGGGCAGCTACGAGCAGTACTTC; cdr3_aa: CASSSGVGSYEQYF
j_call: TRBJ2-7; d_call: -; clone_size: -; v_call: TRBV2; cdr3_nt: TGTGCCAGCAGAAGGGACGGATACTACGAGCAGTACTTC; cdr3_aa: CASRRDGYYEQYF
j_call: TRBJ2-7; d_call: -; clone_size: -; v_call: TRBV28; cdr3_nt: TGTGCCAGCAGTCCCACACCCCTCGAGCAGTACTTC; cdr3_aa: CASSPTPLEQYF
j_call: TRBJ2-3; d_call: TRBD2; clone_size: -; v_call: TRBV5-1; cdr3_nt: TGCGCCAGCAGAGCGGGGGCTAGCACAGATACGCAGTATTTT; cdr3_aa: CASRAGASTDTQYF
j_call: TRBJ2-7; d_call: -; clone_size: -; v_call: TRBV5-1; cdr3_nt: TGCGCCAGCAGCTTAGGACAGGGCGGGGGCGAGCAGTACTTC; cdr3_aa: CASSLGQGGGEQYF
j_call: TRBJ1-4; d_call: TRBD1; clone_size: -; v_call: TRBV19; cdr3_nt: TGTGCCAGTCGGGACAGGGTATATCCAACTAATGAAAAACTGTTTTTT; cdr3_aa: CASRDRVYPTNEKLFF
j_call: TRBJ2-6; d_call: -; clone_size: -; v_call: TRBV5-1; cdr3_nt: TGCGCCAGCAGCCACGGTAAAACCGGGGCCAACGTCCTGACTTTC; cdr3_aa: CASSHGKTGANVLTF
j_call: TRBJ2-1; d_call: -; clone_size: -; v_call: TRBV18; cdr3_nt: TGTGCCAGCTCACCACGCGGGGTGTTCTACAATGAGCAGTTCTTC; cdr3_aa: CASSPRGVFYNEQFF
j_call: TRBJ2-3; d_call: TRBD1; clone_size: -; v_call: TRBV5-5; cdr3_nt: TGTGCCAGCAGCCTAGGGGGCGGGAGCACAGATACGCAGTATTTT; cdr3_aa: CASSLGGGSTDTQYF
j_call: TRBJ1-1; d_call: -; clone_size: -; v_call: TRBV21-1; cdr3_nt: TGTGCCAGCCCCGGCTCCCACAGGGGGGACACTGAAGCTTTCTTT; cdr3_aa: CASPGSHRGDTEAFF
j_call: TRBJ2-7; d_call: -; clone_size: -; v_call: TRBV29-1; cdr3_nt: TGCAGCGTTGAAGACGGCCGGCTAGCTGGTTACGAGCAGTACTTC; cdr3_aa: CSVEDGRLAGYEQYF
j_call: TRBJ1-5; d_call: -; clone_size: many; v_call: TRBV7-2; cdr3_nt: TGTGCCAGCAGCTTGAGCAGAAACAATCAGCCCCAGCATTTT; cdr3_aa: CASSLSRNNQPQHF
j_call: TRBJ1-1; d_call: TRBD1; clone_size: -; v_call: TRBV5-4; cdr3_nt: TGTGCCAGCAGCTTGGCCCTAACAGGGGCCAACACTGAAGCTTTCTTT; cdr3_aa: CASSLALTGANTEAFF
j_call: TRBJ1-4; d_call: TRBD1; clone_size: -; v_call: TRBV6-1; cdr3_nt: TGTGCCAGCAGGCAGGGGGAGAAGGAAAAACTGTTTTTT; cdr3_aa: CASRQGEKEKLFF
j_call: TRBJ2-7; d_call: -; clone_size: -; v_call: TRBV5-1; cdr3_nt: TGCGCCAGCAGCAGGGACGTGGCCTACGAGCAGTACTTC; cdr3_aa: CASSRDVAYEQYF
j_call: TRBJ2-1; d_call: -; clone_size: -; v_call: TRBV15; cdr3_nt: TGTGCCACCAGCCGAGTGAGCGTAGGGGAGCAGTTCTTC; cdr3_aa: CATSRVSVGEQFF
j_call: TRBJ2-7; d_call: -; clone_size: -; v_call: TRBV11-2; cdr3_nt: TGTGCCAGCCGGTCGGGAGACTCCGTCTACGAGCAGTACTTC; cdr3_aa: CASRSGDSVYEQYF
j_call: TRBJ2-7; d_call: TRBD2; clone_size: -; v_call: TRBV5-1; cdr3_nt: TGCGCCAGCAGCTCGACGACAGGGTTACTAGCGGGAGTAGGCGAGCAGTACTTC; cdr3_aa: CASSSTTGLLAGVGEQYF
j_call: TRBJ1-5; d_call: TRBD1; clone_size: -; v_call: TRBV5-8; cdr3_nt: TGTGCCAGCAGCCGGGGACAGGGACGGGGACAGCCCCAGCATTTT; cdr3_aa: CASSRGQGRGQPQHF
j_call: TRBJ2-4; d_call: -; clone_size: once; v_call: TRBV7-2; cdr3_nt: TGTGCCAGCAGCCGGGGCAACATTCAGTACTTC; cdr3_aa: CASSRGNIQYF
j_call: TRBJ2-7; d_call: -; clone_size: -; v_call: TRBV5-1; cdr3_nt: TGCGCCAGCAGCTTTTATGAGTTTTTCAACGAGCAGTACTTC; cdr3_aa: CASSFYEFFNEQYF
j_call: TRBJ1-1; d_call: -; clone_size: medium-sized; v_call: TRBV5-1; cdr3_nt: TGCGCCAGCAGCTTGGGACAGTCGGTTGGCACTGAAGCTTTCTTT; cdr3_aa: CASSLGQSVGTEAFF
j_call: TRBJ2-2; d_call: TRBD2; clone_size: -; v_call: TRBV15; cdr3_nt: TGTGCCACCAGCAGAGATGGGACTAGCGGGATCTCCGGCGGGGAGCTGTTTTTT; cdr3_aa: CATSRDGTSGISGGELFF
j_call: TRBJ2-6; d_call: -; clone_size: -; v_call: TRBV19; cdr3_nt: TGTGCCAGTAGCCCAGGTTCTGGGGCCAACGTCCTGACTTTC; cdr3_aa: CASSPGSGANVLTF
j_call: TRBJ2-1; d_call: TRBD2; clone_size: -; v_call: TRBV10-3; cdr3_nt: TGTGCCATCAGGGAACTAGCGGGGCCCTACAATGAGCAGTTCTTC; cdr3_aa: CAIRELAGPYNEQFF
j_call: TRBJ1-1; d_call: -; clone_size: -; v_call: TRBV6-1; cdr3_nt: TGTGCCAGCACTCCCAGGGACACTGAAGCTTTCTTT; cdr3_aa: CASTPRDTEAFF
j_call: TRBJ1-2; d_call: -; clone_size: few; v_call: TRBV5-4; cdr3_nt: TGTGCCAGCAGAAGGATCGGGGGGACCTATGGCTACACCTTC; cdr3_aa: CASRRIGGTYGYTF
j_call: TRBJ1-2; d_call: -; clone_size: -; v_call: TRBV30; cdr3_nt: TGTGCCTGGAGTTTGTACTATGGCTACACCTTC; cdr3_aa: CAWSLYYGYTF
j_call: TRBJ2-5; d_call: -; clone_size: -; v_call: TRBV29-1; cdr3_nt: TGCAGCGTGGCAGTAGGGGCTAGCTGGGGTGGAGAGACCCAGTACTTC; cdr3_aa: CSVAVGASWGGETQYF
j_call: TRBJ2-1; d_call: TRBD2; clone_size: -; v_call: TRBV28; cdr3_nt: TGTGCCAGTCTCGATAGCGGGAGGGCCCTCAATGAGCAGTTCTTC; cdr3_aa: CASLDSGRALNEQFF
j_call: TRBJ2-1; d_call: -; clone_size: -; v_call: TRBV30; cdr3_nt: TGTGCCTGGAGTAGGACAGCATACAATGAGCAGTTCTTC; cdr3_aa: CAWSRTAYNEQFF
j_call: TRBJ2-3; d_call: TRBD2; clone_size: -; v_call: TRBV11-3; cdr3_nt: TGTGCCAGCAGCACCCGGACTAGCGGGGATACGCAGTATTTT; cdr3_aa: CASSTRTSGDTQYF
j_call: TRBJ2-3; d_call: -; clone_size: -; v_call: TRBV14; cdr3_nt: TGTGCCAGCAGCCAACTAGGTACAGATACGCAGTATTTT; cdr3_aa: CASSQLGTDTQYF
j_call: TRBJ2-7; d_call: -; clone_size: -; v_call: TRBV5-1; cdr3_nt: TGCGCCAGCAGCTTAGGAGGACCGAACGAGCAGTACTTC; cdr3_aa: CASSLGGPNEQYF
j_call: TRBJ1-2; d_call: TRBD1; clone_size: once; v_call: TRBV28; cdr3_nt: TGTGCCAGCAGTGCCGGACAGGGAAACTATGGCTACACCTTC; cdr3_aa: CASSAGQGNYGYTF
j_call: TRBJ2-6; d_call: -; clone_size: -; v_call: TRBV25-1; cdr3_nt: TGTGCCAGCAGTGAATTAGGATACTCTGGGGCCAACGTCCTGACTTTC; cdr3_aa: CASSELGYSGANVLTF
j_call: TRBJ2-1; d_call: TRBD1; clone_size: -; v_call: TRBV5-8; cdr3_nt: TGTGCCAGCAGCGCATGGACAGGGGGCGATTTTTCCTACAATGAGCAGTTCTTC; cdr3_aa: CASSAWTGGDFSYNEQFF
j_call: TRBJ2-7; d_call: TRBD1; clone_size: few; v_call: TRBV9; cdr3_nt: TGTGCCAGCAGCGTCGCCCCGGGACAGACCTACGAGCAGTACTTC; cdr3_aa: CASSVAPGQTYEQYF
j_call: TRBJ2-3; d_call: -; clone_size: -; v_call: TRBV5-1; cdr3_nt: TGCGCCAGCAGCTCGCCACCGGGCCCTAGCACAGATACGCAGTATTTT; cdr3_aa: CASSSPPGPSTDTQYF
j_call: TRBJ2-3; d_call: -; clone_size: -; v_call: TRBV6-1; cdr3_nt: TGTGCCAGCAGTGGCGGCACAGATACGCAGTATTTT; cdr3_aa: CASSGGTDTQYF
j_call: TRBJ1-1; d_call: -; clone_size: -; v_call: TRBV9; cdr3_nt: TGTGCCAGCAGCGTTCGTGGGGACACTGAAGCTTTCTTT; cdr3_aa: CASSVRGDTEAFF
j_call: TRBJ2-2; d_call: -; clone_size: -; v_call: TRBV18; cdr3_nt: TGTGCCAGCTTCACCTCACCGAACACCGGGGAGCTGTTTTTT; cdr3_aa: CASFTSPNTGELFF
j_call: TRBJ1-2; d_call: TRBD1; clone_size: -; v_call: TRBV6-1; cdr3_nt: TGTGCCAGCAGTGTCAGGAAAGGGGGCGCTGTAAGTGGTGGCTACACCTTC; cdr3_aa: CASSVRKGGAVSGGYTF
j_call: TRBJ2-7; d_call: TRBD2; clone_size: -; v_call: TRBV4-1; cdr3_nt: TGCGCCAGCAGCCGGACGACTAGCGGGGGATCTTACGAGCAGTACTTC; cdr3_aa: CASSRTTSGGSYEQYF